This TCR beta chain originates from a study of blood T cell repertoires in COVID-19. This clone appeared a few times. Original methodology: Nucleated cell counts were estimated from reference gene primer amplification. Generated by immunoSEQ multiplex PCR, the TCRdb table keeps only in-frame clones and is missing some. V, J and clone size are taken as reported in that table, and D and trimming were inferred from the DNA itself. Of fewer than 200,000 clones in the sample, roughly 80% were seen once. Germline CDR1 reads LGHNA; CDR2 reads YNFKEQ. V gave up 0 bases and J gave up 2 bases; unmatched junction bases: 3. This CDR3 has 15 amino acids.

The chain carries TRBV4-2 and TRBJ1-2, with 7 bases identical to TRBD1. The receptor was derived from a man aged 50 to 60 who had recovered from COVID-19. Input material: PBMCs or T cells enriched from blood (not recorded which). The CDR3, as DNA: TGTGCCAGCAGCCAAGATGGACAGGCGAACTATGGCTACACCTTC. This gives the protein CASSQDGQANYGYTF.